The 30 T cell receptor beta chains listed next were all sequenced from one sample in a study of blood T cell repertoires in COVID-19. Using immunoSEQ multiplex PCR, the repertoire was profiled, and TCRdb retains in-frame clones only, with some absent. The sample carries about 400,000 clones, approximately 84% recorded once. Sequencing input: PBMCs or T cells enriched from blood (not recorded which). The receptors shown here come from a young woman who had recovered from COVID-19.

V gene TRBV5-1 combines with J gene TRBJ1-1; TRBD1 agrees at 8 bases. The CDR3 contains 14 residues. V was clipped by 4 bases and J by 7 bases; unmatched bases: 9. Germline assignment: CDR1 SGHRS and CDR2 YFSETQ. The DNA for the CDR3 is TGCGCCAGCAGCACGGACAGGGTTGGGGATGAAGCTTTCTTT. Protein: CASSTDRVGDEAFF.

The chain links TRBV5-8 to TRBJ1-2, with D perhaps matching TRBD1 (5 bases). The germline V gene has CDR1 SGHTS and CDR2 YDEGEE. The CDR3 spans 14 residues. The V and J ends lost 5 bases and 2 bases respectively, with 13 bases between them. This chain's CDR3 is CASRYRFSNYGYTF. The CDR3 nucleotides are TGTGCCAGCAGGTACAGGTTTTCAAACTATGGCTACACCTTC.

The chain carries TRBV3-1 (or the pseudogene TRBV3-2) and TRBJ1-5, with TRBD1 matching 10 bases. The germline V gene encodes CDR1 LGHDT and CDR2 YNNKEL (reference sequence). The length of the CDR3 is 17 residues. V dropped 0 bases and J dropped 2; count of bases not matched to a gene: 4. CDR3: CASSQDFGTGGNQPQHF. DNA for the CDR3: TGTGCCAGCAGCCAAGATTTCGGGACAGGGGGCAATCAGCCCCAGCATTTT.

J is TRBJ2-1 and V is TRBV10-3, with TRBD2 identical over 12 bases. The length of the CDR3 is 13 residues. CDR1 is ENHRY, CDR2 SYGVKD, per germline. The junction had 3 bases not matched to a gene; V was cut back by 10 bases and J by 5 bases. CDR3: CATGLAGHNEQFF. The CDR3 bases are TGTGCCACCGGACTAGCGGGGCACAATGAGCAGTTCTTC.

This chain links TRBV28 with TRBJ1-4; TRBD1 matches at 8 bases. With V trimmed by 1 base and J by 6 bases, 4 bases remained unmatched. The CDR3 has 15 amino acids. Looked up from germline, CDR1 is MDHEN and CDR2 is SYDVKM. For the CDR3, the DNA is TGTGCCAGCAGTTTATACAGGGGGGCCGATGAAAAACTGTTTTTT. Amino acids: CASSLYRGADEKLFF.

This clone was seen once. The chain links TRBV7-8 to TRBJ2-1; D perhaps matches TRBD1 (5 bases). The germline V gene has CDR1 SGHVS and CDR2 FQNEAQ. This CDR3 has 13 residues. Trimming took 7 bases from V and 0 from J, leaving 7 bases between them. The CDR3 sequence: CASTQGSYNEQFF. Here the CDR3 DNA reads TGTGCCAGCACCCAGGGCTCCTACAATGAGCAGTTCTTC. Using reference TRBV7-8 and TRBJ2-1 for the parts outside the CDR3, the full variable domain is GAGVSQSPRYKVAKRGQDVALRCDPISGHVSLFWYQQALGQGPEFLTYFQNEAQLDKSGLPSDRFFAERPEGSVSTLKIQRTQQEDSAVYLCASTQGSYNEQFFGPGTRLTVL.

The chain links TRBV28 to TRBJ1-5, with 7 nucleotides matching TRBD1. Germline CDR1 reads MDHEN; CDR2 reads SYDVKM. This CDR3 has 14 amino acids. V was clipped by 5 bases and J by 8 bases; unmatched bases: 9. The CDR3 sequence is CASSPRQGREPQHF. CDR3 in DNA: TGTGCCAGCAGTCCCCGACAGGGACGGGAGCCCCAGCATTTT.

The chain uses TRBV29-1 and TRBJ1-1; D gene uncertain. The CDR3 spans 12 residues. Germline-derived CDR1 and CDR2 are SQVTM and ANQGSEA. The V and J ends lost 5 bases and 1 base respectively, with 8 bases between them. The CDR3 DNA is TGCAGCGTTTTTTGGCCGAACACTGAAGCTTTCTTT. Amino acids: CSVFWPNTEAFF.

This clone has a single count. CDR3 coding DNA: TGTGCCAGCAGTTCGACAGGGGGCTATGGCTACACCTTC. Residues: CASSSTGGYGYTF. The chain carries TRBV28 and TRBJ1-2; 9 bases agree with TRBD1. The V segment lost 4 bases and the J segment 4 bases; nucleotides outside the gene matches: 1. The CDR3 runs to 13 residues. CDR1 MDHEN and CDR2 SYDVKM come from the germline V gene.

V gene TRBV27 combines with J gene TRBJ2-7; 7 bases match TRBD2. Unmatched junction bases numbered 4, after V lost 0 bases and J lost 5 bases. The CDR3 is 14 amino acids. Germline lookup yields CDR1 MNHEY and CDR2 SMNVEV (reference sequence). CDR3 sequence (DNA): TGTGCCAGCAGTTTATCGGGAGGGCCGAACGAGCAGTACTTC. This gives the protein CASSLSGGPNEQYF.

This chain's CDR3 is CAISESWGRNGGELFF. In DNA form, the CDR3 reads TGTGCCATCAGTGAGTCGTGGGGGAGGAACGGCGGGGAGCTGTTTTTT. The genes are TRBV10-3 and TRBJ2-2; the D gene is possibly TRBD2 (6 bases). Trimming stripped 0 bases from V and 7 bases from J, with 15 bases between. Per the germline V gene, CDR1 is ENHRY and CDR2 is SYGVKD. This CDR3 is built from 16 residues.

The chain is built from TRBV29-1 and TRBJ2-7; 10 nucleotides align to TRBD2. The CDR3 contains 15 residues. The germline CDR1 and CDR2 sequences are SQVTM and ANQGSEA. The junction had 10 bases not matched to a gene; V was cut back by 4 bases and J by 4 bases. CDR3 loop: CSVATASGSIYEQYF. The CDR3 region has the DNA TGCAGCGTTGCAACAGCTAGCGGGAGTATTTACGAGCAGTACTTC.

This clone was picked up one time. This chain links TRBV28 with TRBJ1-2, with unresolved D. CDR3 length: 13 residues. V lost 2 bases and J 9 bases, leaving 13 bases between the germline ends. Per germline, CDR1 MDHEN and CDR2 SYDVKM. As DNA, the CDR3 is TGTGCCAGCAGTTTAGGAGGTCCCAGGAGCTACACCTTC. Protein: CASSLGGPRSYTF.

This clone was counted between two and nine times. V gene TRBV4-2 combines with J gene TRBJ2-7, with TRBD2 identical over 11 bases. Germline CDR1 is LGHNA and CDR2 is YNFKEQ. There are 14 residues in the CDR3. The junction had 3 bases not matched to a gene; V was cut back by 4 bases and J by 4 bases. CDR3 residues: CASSPGLAAYEQYF. DNA of the CDR3: TGTGCCAGCAGCCCGGGACTAGCGGCTTACGAGCAGTACTTC.

This clone has at least ten counts. The chain links TRBV19 to TRBJ2-7; 9 nucleotides agree with TRBD1. J lost 3 bases, V lost 1 base, and 4 bases had no gene match. Germline CDR1 LNHDA, CDR2 SQIVND (reference sequence). CDR3 length equals 15 residues. The CDR3 is CASSIGTGANYEQYF. CDR3 coding DNA: TGTGCCAGTAGTATAGGGACAGGGGCCAACTACGAGCAGTACTTC.

This clone was seen a single time. The chain couples TRBV28 to TRBJ2-1; unclear D gene. V lost 5 bases and J 4 bases, leaving 18 bases between the germline ends. CDR3 length equals 16 residues. Germline values: CDR1 MDHEN, CDR2 SYDVKM. The CDR3 region has the DNA TGTGCCAGCAGTGGCGACTCCAACCGAGGTTACAATGAGCAGTTCTTC. Protein: CASSGDSNRGYNEQFF.

The chain employs TRBV21-1 and TRBJ2-7; TRBD2 was called by the table and not checked on the DNA. TRBV21-1 is reported as a pseudogene. The CDR3 sequence is 17 residues long. CDR3 residues: CASSKVVAGLAMYEQYF. DNA for the CDR3: TGTGCCAGCAGCAAAGTTGTAGCGGGACTAGCTATGTACGAGCAGTACTTC.

This chain connects TRBV6-5 to TRBJ2-7, with D possibly being TRBD2 (6 bases). With 8 bases removed from V and 4 bases from J, the gap between germline ends came to 21 bases. Germline V gene sequence: CDR1 MNHEY, CDR2 SVGAGI. The CDR3 length is 15 residues. This chain's CDR3 is CASGGYGSLGYEQYF. In nucleotides, the CDR3 is TGTGCCAGCGGGGGGTATGGGTCGCTCGGGTACGAGCAGTACTTC.

This clone was observed a handful of times. V gene TRBV11-2 combines with J gene TRBJ2-7; 9 bases line up with TRBD1. The germline V gene has CDR1 SGHAT and CDR2 FQNNGV. With V trimmed by 0 bases and J by 4 bases, 10 bases remained unmatched. This CDR3 spans 17 amino acids. The CDR3 reads CASSLDPAGQGFYEQYF. CDR3 bases: TGTGCCAGCAGCTTAGATCCAGCGGGACAGGGCTTTTACGAGCAGTACTTC.

The chain is built from TRBV2 and TRBJ1-5, with 8 bases matching TRBD1. Germline-derived CDR1 and CDR2 are SNHLY and FYNNEI. The CDR3 sequence is 14 residues long. The J segment lost 6 bases and the V segment lost 3 bases, leaving 4 bases of the junction unmatched. The CDR3 sequence: CASSDGQGGQPQHF. CDR3 nucleotides: TGTGCCAGCAGTGATGGACAGGGCGGTCAGCCCCAGCATTTT.

This chain links TRBV4-1 with TRBJ1-3, with 9 bases fitting TRBD1. Trimming took 1 base from V and 4 from J; bases not matched to a gene: 8. Germline CDR1 is MGHRA and CDR2 is YSYEKL. There are 17 residues in the CDR3. The chain's CDR3 is CASSQGEQGATGNTIYF. CDR3 DNA sequence: TGCGCCAGCAGCCAAGGAGAACAGGGGGCGACCGGAAACACCATATATTTT.

This clone was counted a single time. This sequence joins TRBV7-6 and TRBJ1-2, with a tentative D call TRBD1 (5 bases). V was trimmed by 4 bases and J by 6 bases, leaving 21 bases between them. From germline, CDR1 is SGHVS and CDR2 FNYEAQ. This CDR3 spans 16 amino acids. In nucleotides, the CDR3 is TGTGCCAGCAGCTCCCTAAAACAGGACCGGCTGCATGGCTACACCTTC. It encodes CASSSLKQDRLHGYTF.

The gene calls are TRBV6-5 and TRBJ2-7, with TRBD1 matching 7 bases. Germline CDR1 is MNHEY and CDR2 is SVGAGI. Trimming cost V 9 bases and J 2 bases; bases outside gene matches: 4. The CDR3 runs 12 residues. CDR3 nucleotide sequence: TGTGCCAGTGCGACAGGGACCTACGAGCAGTACTTC. Encoded protein: CASATGTYEQYF.

This chain uses TRBV19 with TRBJ2-7; 11 bases map to TRBD2. This CDR3 comprises 14 residues. The germline V gene has CDR1 LNHDA and CDR2 SQIVND (reference sequence). The J segment lost 4 bases and the V segment lost 6 bases, leaving 5 bases of the junction unmatched. CDR3 coding DNA: TGTGCCAGTAGCAGGACTAGCGGGCATTACGAGCAGTACTTC. Protein product: CASSRTSGHYEQYF. The whole variable domain, filled in from reference TRBV19 and TRBJ2-7, reads DGGITQSPKYLFRKEGQNVTLSCEQNLNHDAMYWYRQDPGQGLRLIYYSQIVNDFQKGDIAEGYSVSREKKESFPLTVTSAQKNPTAFYLCASSRTSGHYEQYFGPGTRLTVT.

The genes are TRBV6-6 and TRBJ2-7; D remains ambiguous. Germline V CDR1 and CDR2: MNHNY, SVGAGI (reference sequence). CDR3 length: 16 residues. Between the trimmed V and J ends, which lost 0 bases and 0 bases, there was a span of 12 bases. The CDR3: CASSYSTSLSSYEQYF. The DNA for the CDR3 is TGTGCCAGCAGTTACTCGACTTCCCTCAGCTCCTACGAGCAGTACTTC.

V gene TRBV7-6 combines with J gene TRBJ2-3, with TRBD2 matching 11 bases. The V segment lost 5 bases and the J segment 2 bases; nucleotides outside the gene matches: 6. The CDR3 is 16 amino acids. Germline assignment: CDR1 SGHVS and CDR2 FNYEAQ. CDR3 in DNA: TGTGCCAGCAGCCAAGGGACTAGCGGTTCCACAGATACGCAGTATTTT. Protein product: CASSQGTSGSTDTQYF.

V is TRBV7-9 and J is TRBJ2-7; no definite D call. V lost 1 base to trimming and J lost 3 bases, with 10 bases between them. Looked up from germline, CDR1 is SEHNR and CDR2 is FQNEAQ (reference sequence). The CDR3 loop spans 14 amino acids. The CDR3 region is CASSLGVADYEQYF. The CDR3 bases are TGTGCCAGCAGCTTAGGTGTGGCTGACTACGAGCAGTACTTC.

This clone showed up just once. V and J are TRBV30 and TRBJ2-5; 8 bases fit TRBD2. The V gene end was trimmed by 2 bases and the J gene end by 5 bases; junction bases not matched to a gene: 4. The CDR3 length is 13 residues. Germline CDR1 and CDR2: GTSNPN and SVGIG (reference sequence). CDR3 region: CAWSTGGKETQYF. The CDR3 nucleotides are TGTGCCTGGAGTACGGGGGGGAAGGAGACCCAGTACTTC.

The genes are TRBV24-1 and TRBJ2-5; tentative D call: TRBD1 (7 bases). Germline CDR1 and CDR2: KGHDR and SFDVKD. This CDR3 is 18 amino acids long. With 5 bases removed from V and 0 bases from J, the gap between germline ends came to 21 bases. In DNA, the CDR3 is TGTGCCACCAGTGCGGCCGGCGGGACAGTGGCCTACCAAGAGACCCAGTACTTC. Protein product: CATSAAGGTVAYQETQYF.

This chain uses TRBV24-1 with TRBJ2-1, with a weak D call TRBD1 (6 bases). Trimming took 7 bases from V and 3 from J, leaving 18 bases between them. CDR3 length: 16 amino acids. Per germline, CDR1 KGHDR and CDR2 SFDVKD. The CDR3 DNA reads as TGTGCCACCAGCGAATCACAGGGTTCCCTCTACAATGAGCAGTTCTTC. This encodes CATSESQGSLYNEQFF.